The TCR beta chain under discussion was sequenced for a study of CD8 T cells in Susac syndrome. The CDR3 is 15 amino acids. The germline V gene encodes CDR1 KGHSH and CDR2 LQKENI. The V gene lost 2 bases and the J gene lost 3 bases, with 12 bases spanning the gap. With random hexamers, 0.5 to 1 ug RNA was reverse transcribed. One entry per CDR3 protein results from TCRdb running MiXCR on the immunoSEQ multiplex PCR reads. This table has roughly 130,000 distinct CDR3 sequences, roughly 94% appearing once. The chain uses TRBV18 and TRBJ2-3, with D perhaps matching TRBD1 or TRBD2 (5 bases each). Source material: CD4+ T cells from PBMCs. The TCR was taken from a human donor with multiple sclerosis. The CDR3 is CASSPSARETDTQYF. The CDR3 DNA follows: TGTGCCAGCTCACCATCGGCCAGGGAGACAGATACGCAGTATTTT.